This TCR beta chain was identified during a study of OX40 agonist ivuxolimab in advanced cancers. As for this clone: The antigen is unknown.

Germline V lookup: CDR1 LNHDA, CDR2 SQIVND (reference sequence). The trim removed 3 bases at V and 9 bases at J, leaving 13 bases unmatched. CDR3 size: 16 residues. Clones were read by immunoSEQ multiplex PCR, and TCRdb kept only the in-frame ones, dropping some. The sample holds some 60,000 clones, about 90% seen once. Study findings and constraints: Relative to CD4+ cells, CD8+ T cells on average had more expanded clones.

The sequencing here drew on CD4+ or CD8+ T cells sorted from blood, taken in a trial of the OX40 agonist ivuxolimab. The source of this sequence is an adult with an advanced solid tumor such as melanoma, head and neck, liver or kidney cancer. The chain employs TRBV19 and TRBJ2-1, with 8 bases that match TRBD2. The CDR3 here is CASSILGLAGGAEQFF. As DNA, the CDR3 is TGTGCCAGTAGTATCCTCGGACTAGCCGGGGGAGCTGAGCAGTTCTTC.